The 25 T cell receptor beta chains given below trace back to one sample, sequenced in a study of CD8 T cells in Susac syndrome. It was with random hexamers that roughly 0.45 to 1 ug RNA was reverse transcribed. One entry per CDR3 protein, called by TCRdb with MiXCR from the immunoSEQ multiplex PCR reads. This sample yields roughly 200,000 distinct CDR3 sequences, of which roughly 92% are seen a single time; over 0.095% belongs to the top ten. Source material: CD4+ T cells from PBMCs. The receptors here all came from a human donor with Susac syndrome.

The chain recombines TRBV20-1 with TRBJ1-1; a weak D match, TRBD1 (6 bases). The germline gives CDR1 DFQATT, CDR2 SNEGSKA (reference sequence). V lost 1 base, J lost 7 bases, and 16 bases lay in between. CDR3 length: 14 residues. CDR3 DNA: TGCAGTGCTAGAGTCCTCGGACAGTTCATTGAAGCTTTCTTT. It is translated as CSARVLGQFIEAFF.

This chain connects TRBV5-1 to TRBJ2-2; no clear D. CDR1 and CDR2 from the germline V gene are SGHRS and YFSETQ. V was clipped by 1 base and J by 3 bases, with 7 bases between them. This CDR3 region has 14 residues. CDR3 in DNA: TGCGCCAGCAGCTTGTCCGCAGACACCGGGGAGCTGTTTTTT. It is translated as CASSLSADTGELFF. Based on the CDR3 plus reference TRBV5-1 and TRBJ2-2, the full variable domain is KAGVTQTPRYLIKTRGQQVTLSCSPISGHRSVSWYQQTPGQGLQFLFEYFSETQRNKGNFPGRFSGRQFSNSRSEMNVSTLELGDSALYLCASSLSADTGELFFGEGSRLTVL.

V is TRBV4-3 and J is TRBJ2-3, with a weak D call TRBD2 (6 bases). The CDR3 has 18 amino acids. Germline assignment: CDR1 LGHNA and CDR2 YSLEER. Trimming removed 2 bases at V and 5 bases at J, with 23 bases between. DNA for the CDR3: TGCGCCAGCAGCCAACGGGGCTCGCGGGGACCAACGCGAGATACGCAGTATTTT. Translated, it gives CASSQRGSRGPTRDTQYF.

The chain has TRBV20-1 and TRBJ1-2, with unresolved D. The ends were cut back, 3 bases at V and 7 bases at J, with 9 bases in the middle. This CDR3 contains 11 residues. The germline gives CDR1 DFQATT, CDR2 SNEGSKA (reference sequence). The chain's CDR3 is CSARFGGGYTF. The CDR3 DNA is TGCAGTGCTAGGTTTGGCGGTGGCTACACCTTC.

This clonotype has only one observation. The chain employs TRBV12-3 or TRBV12-4 and TRBJ1-2; TRBD1 is a possible D gene (5 bases). Deletions cut 6 bases from V and 3 bases from J, with 14 bases between. This CDR3 is 14 amino acids long. The CDR3 region is CASSPDGGDYGYTF. The CDR3, as DNA: TGTGCCAGCAGCCCCGATGGGGGTGACTATGGCTACACCTTC.

The chain combines TRBV30 with TRBJ2-7; D is perhaps TRBD1 (5 bases). Trimming cost V 2 bases and J 4 bases, with 12 bases left between them. This CDR3 has 13 residues. The germline gives CDR1 GTSNPN, CDR2 SVGIG (reference sequence). This CDR3 is CAWSLQGPYEQYF. DNA of the CDR3: TGTGCCTGGAGTCTGCAGGGTCCATACGAGCAGTACTTC. The full variable domain, completed using reference TRBV30 and TRBJ2-7, is SQTIHQWPATLVQPVGSPLSLECTVEGTSNPNLYWYRQAAGRGLQLLFYSVGIGQISSEVPQNLSASRPQDRQFILSSKKLLLSDSGFYLCAWSLQGPYEQYFGPGTRLTVT.

The genes are TRBV28 and TRBJ2-5; D might be TRBD1 or TRBD2, each matching 6 bases. The ends were cut back, 4 bases at V and 4 bases at J, with 16 bases in the middle. CDR1 MDHEN and CDR2 SYDVKM come from the germline V gene. The CDR3 contains 15 residues. Written as DNA, the CDR3 is TGTGCCAGCAGTTCCTCCAGGGGCGGGGTAGAGACCCAGTACTTC. This codes for CASSSSRGGVETQYF.

CDR3 in DNA: TGTGCCAGCAGCTTGGCCCTGGAGAGGGGTGAGCAGTTCTTC. Its translation: CASSLALERGEQFF. The chain employs TRBV5-4 and TRBJ2-1; D may correspond to TRBD1 or TRBD2 (5 bases each). The germline CDR1 and CDR2 sequences are SGHNT and YYREEE (reference sequence). This CDR3 spans 14 amino acids. The germline V and J ends were trimmed by 0 bases and 9 bases, with 13 bases remaining between them.

The chain recombines TRBV29-1 with TRBJ1-2; D remains ambiguous. Germline-derived CDR1 and CDR2 are SQVTM and ANQGSEA. This CDR3 contains 13 residues. Trimming left V 6 bases short and J 4 bases short, with 15 bases between. CDR3 in amino acids: CSVADHAGYGYTF. CDR3 sequence (DNA): TGCAGCGTGGCGGACCACGCCGGCTATGGCTACACCTTC. Using reference TRBV29-1 and TRBJ1-2 for the parts outside the CDR3, the full variable domain is SAVISQKPSRDICQRGTSLTIQCQVDSQVTMMFWYRQQPGQSLTLIATANQGSEATYESGFVIDKFPISRPNLTFSTLTVSNMSPEDSSIYLCSVADHAGYGYTFGSGTRLTVV.

This chain joins TRBV20-1 and TRBJ2-1; tentative D call: TRBD2 (5 bases). CDR1 and CDR2 (germline): DFQATT, SNEGSKA (reference sequence). The germline V and J ends were trimmed by 0 bases and 5 bases, with 14 bases remaining between them. This CDR3 has 15 residues. CDR3 sequence: CSARDPTTGNNEQFF. DNA for the CDR3: TGCAGTGCTAGAGATCCAACCACGGGGAACAATGAGCAGTTCTTC.

The rearrangement joins TRBV3-1 to TRBJ1-2; D call uncertain. V dropped 6 bases and J dropped 8 bases, with 10 bases sitting between them. Germline-derived CDR1 and CDR2 are LGHDT and YNNKEL (reference sequence). The CDR3 has 11 residues. The CDR3 protein is CASRALGGYTF. DNA for the CDR3: TGTGCCAGCAGGGCTCTCGGGGGCTACACCTTC.

The V gene is TRBV9, the J gene TRBJ2-7, with D possibly being TRBD1 or TRBD2 (6 bases each). CDR3 length: 15 residues. V lost 2 bases to trimming and J lost 3 bases, with 15 bases between them. Germline V gene sequence: CDR1 SGDLS, CDR2 YYNGEE. DNA of the CDR3: TGTGCCAGCAGCGTCGAGGGGGGACCCCTCTACGAGCAGTACTTC. Protein: CASSVEGGPLYEQYF.

The J gene is TRBJ2-5, the V gene TRBV15; the D gene could be TRBD1 or TRBD2 (6 bases each). The CDR3 has 18 amino acids. The germline V gene has CDR1 LNHNV and CDR2 YYDKDF (reference sequence). Trimming shortened V by 3 bases and J by 1 base, and 21 bases separated the two germline ends. The CDR3: CATSSGGSGAPLQETQYF. The CDR3 region has the DNA TGTGCCACCAGCAGTGGAGGGTCAGGGGCGCCTCTCCAAGAGACCCAGTACTTC.

The chain joins TRBV6-5 to TRBJ2-7; 9 bases are a match to TRBD1. The V gene end was trimmed by 6 bases and the J gene end by 7 bases; junction bases not matched to a gene: 13. CDR1 MNHEY and CDR2 SVGAGI come from the germline V gene. CDR3 length equals 15 residues. CDR3 sequence (DNA): TGTGCCAGCAGAAAAGCGGGACAGGGCCTGCGGGAGCAGTACTTC. This sequence encodes CASRKAGQGLREQYF.

V gene TRBV9 combines with J gene TRBJ2-2; D unresolved. The CDR3 covers 18 residues. V gave up 0 bases and J gave up 0 bases, with 15 bases separating them. The germline V gene has CDR1 SGDLS and CDR2 YYNGEE. CDR3 region: CASSVEGWAAANTGELFF. CDR3 DNA sequence: TGTGCCAGCAGCGTAGAGGGATGGGCGGCCGCGAACACCGGGGAGCTGTTTTTT.

V usage is TRBV21-1 and J usage is TRBJ2-7; the D call of TRBD1 is as the table states it, not checked on the DNA. TRBV21-1 is a documented pseudogene. The CDR3 loop spans 15 amino acids. The CDR3 here is CASSKSREGSYEQYF. CDR3 DNA: TGTGCCAGCAGCAAATCCAGGGAAGGGTCCTACGAGCAGTACTTC.

This chain joins TRBV4-3 and TRBJ2-1; 8 bases are a match to TRBD1. The CDR3 totals 15 residues. From germline, CDR1 is LGHNA and CDR2 YSLEER. V lost 5 bases, J lost 7 bases, and 10 bases stayed unmatched. DNA of the CDR3: TGCGCCAGCAGCACTCTTGGGCAGGGGGCAAATGAGCAGTTCTTC. Its protein is CASSTLGQGANEQFF.

The chain links TRBV20-1 to TRBJ2-1, with D perhaps TRBD1 or TRBD2 (6 bases each). Trimming left V 3 bases short and J 8 bases short, with 20 bases between. CDR1 and CDR2 (germline): DFQATT, SNEGSKA (reference sequence). There are 15 residues in the CDR3. In DNA, the CDR3 is TGCAGTGCTAGGGCCTTTAGAGGGGGGCCCTATGAGCAGTTCTTC. Its translation is CSARAFRGGPYEQFF.

This clonotype has only one observation. The gene calls are TRBV9 and TRBJ1-2; maybe TRBD1 (5 bases). This CDR3 has 12 residues. V lost 1 base, J lost 4 bases, and 5 bases lay in between. Germline values: CDR1 SGDLS, CDR2 YYNGEE. CDR3 residues: CASSVQGYGYTF. The CDR3 bases are TGTGCCAGCAGCGTACAGGGCTATGGCTACACCTTC.

The sample holds one count of this clonotype. The rearrangement uses TRBV18 and TRBJ2-1; no definite D call. The CDR3 contains 16 residues. V dropped 0 bases and J dropped 0 bases, with 9 bases sitting between them. The germline V gene has CDR1 KGHSH and CDR2 LQKENI. The chain's CDR3 is CASSPPWRSSYNEQFF. The CDR3 nucleotides are TGTGCCAGCTCACCACCGTGGCGGAGCTCCTACAATGAGCAGTTCTTC.

This clonotype turned up a few times. The gene calls are TRBV12-3 or TRBV12-4 and TRBJ2-5; either TRBD1 or TRBD2 may fit D (6 bases each). This CDR3 has 13 residues. V was trimmed by 7 bases and J by 1 base, leaving 10 bases between them. CDR3 DNA: TGTGCCAGCACTACGGGGGCCCAAGAGACCCAGTACTTC. Its translation: CASTTGAQETQYF.

This sequence joins TRBV6-5 and TRBJ1-2; TRBD1 is a possible D gene (6 bases). Germline lookup yields CDR1 MNHEY and CDR2 SVGAGI. V was cut by 5 bases and J by 0 bases, with 13 bases left in between. This CDR3 region has 15 residues. The CDR3 DNA is TGTGCCAGCAGTAGGGGGACAAAGACTAACTATGGCTACACCTTC. It codes for CASSRGTKTNYGYTF.

This clonotype came up once. This rearrangement joins TRBV7-9 to TRBJ1-2; D unresolved. The V end was cut by 1 base, the J end by 7 bases, with 13 bases between. The germline V gene has CDR1 SEHNR and CDR2 FQNEAQ (reference sequence). The CDR3 consists of 14 residues. CDR3 amino acids: CASSLVGGSGGYTF. In nucleotides, the CDR3 is TGTGCCAGCAGCTTAGTAGGCGGGAGTGGTGGCTACACCTTC.

This chain connects TRBV3-1 to TRBJ2-1, with D possibly being TRBD1 (6 bases). V lost 4 bases to trimming and J lost 7 bases, with 17 bases between them. Germline values: CDR1 LGHDT, CDR2 YNNKEL (reference sequence). This CDR3 is built from 15 residues. The CDR3 region has the DNA TGTGCCAGCAGCCGCCGGGACAACAAAGGGAATGAGCAGTTCTTC. Translating gives CASSRRDNKGNEQFF.

The rearrangement joins TRBV18 to TRBJ2-4; D remains unclear. The germline CDR1 and CDR2 sequences are KGHSH and LQKENI. The CDR3 length is 11 residues. V lost 3 bases and J lost 9, with 6 bases in between. The CDR3 sequence is CASSPETIQYF. In nucleotides, the CDR3 is TGTGCCAGCTCACCGGAGACCATTCAGTACTTC.